These 18 T cell receptor beta chains came from one sample sequenced in a study of cytomegalovirus exposure and HLA in healthy donors. The primer mix had 60 Vbeta and 13 Jbeta primers. Assay used: immunoSEQ multiplex PCR; TCRdb lists only in-frame clones, some missing. The sample includes 130,000 to 150,000 clones, around 72% of them seen just once. Sequencing was done on a sample of PBMCs. These receptors originate from a man between 35 and 55 years old in good health and CMV-seronegative.

The chain employs TRBV6-6 and TRBJ1-1; 10 nucleotides agree with TRBD1. Trimming took 1 base from V and 11 from J; bases not matched to a gene: 4. Germline CDR1 MNHNY, CDR2 SVGAGI (reference sequence). CDR3 length: 13 residues. Here the CDR3 DNA reads TGTGCCAGCAGTTACTTCGGACAGGGGGAGGCTTTCTTT. Its protein is CASSYFGQGEAFF.

This clone showed up just once. CDR3 region: CASSLESGQGEQFF. CDR3 nucleotide sequence: TGTGCCAGCAGCTTAGAGTCAGGGCAGGGTGAGCAGTTCTTC. This sequence joins TRBV13 and TRBJ2-1; a possible D gene is TRBD1 (5 bases). V was clipped by 1 base and J by 9 bases, with 13 bases between them. This CDR3 region has 14 residues. From germline, CDR1 is PRHDT and CDR2 FYEKMQ (reference sequence).

This chain uses TRBV19 with TRBJ2-5; D is ambiguous. With 4 bases removed from V and 5 bases from J, the gap between germline ends came to 17 bases. Germline values: CDR1 LNHDA, CDR2 SQIVND (reference sequence). The CDR3 consists of 15 residues. As DNA, the CDR3 is TGTGCCAGTAGTAAGTCGCTTGGCGCGCGGGAGACCCAGTACTTC. This sequence encodes CASSKSLGARETQYF.

The chain uses TRBV11-3 and TRBJ2-1; 9 bases agree with TRBD2. With 4 bases clipped from V and 5 bases from J, the junction kept 3 bases outside the gene matches. The CDR3 extends over 14 amino acids. CDR1 SGHNT and CDR2 YENEEA come from the germline V gene. The CDR3 DNA sequence: TGTGCCAGCAGCTCCGGGACTAGCAACAATGAGCAGTTCTTC. This gives the protein CASSSGTSNNEQFF.

V gene TRBV9 combines with J gene TRBJ2-5; TRBD1 aligns across 12 bases. V lost 2 bases and J lost 2; bases outside the gene matches: 7. This CDR3 is built from 17 residues. CDR1 and CDR2 from the germline V gene are SGDLS and YYNGEE. The CDR3 sequence: CASSVGTGGVGQETQYF. CDR3 nucleotide sequence: TGTGCCAGCAGCGTGGGGACAGGGGGCGTGGGGCAAGAGACCCAGTACTTC.

This clone was seen only a few times. The chain joins TRBV2 to TRBJ2-1; D might be TRBD2 (7 bases). The V end was cut by 3 bases, the J end by 4 bases, with 16 bases between. Germline loops: CDR1 SNHLY, CDR2 FYNNEI. This CDR3 spans 16 amino acids. Here the CDR3 DNA reads TGTGCCAGCAGTGATTGGGTGGGGGGGGCATACAATGAGCAGTTCTTC. The encoded protein is CASSDWVGGAYNEQFF. The full variable domain, in which reference TRBV2 and TRBJ2-1 provide the parts outside the CDR3, is EPEVTQTPSHQVTQMGQEVILRCVPISNHLYFYWYRQILGQKVEFLVSFYNNEISEKSEIFDDQFSVERPDGSNFTLKIRSTKLEDSAMYFCASSDWVGGAYNEQFFGPGTRLTVL.

This chain joins TRBV7-2 and TRBJ2-2; 8 nucleotides match TRBD2. The CDR3 loop spans 14 amino acids. V lost 5 bases, J lost 6 bases, and 5 bases stayed unmatched. The germline V gene has CDR1 SGHTA and CDR2 FQGNSA. The chain's CDR3 is CASSPGLEAGELFF. The CDR3 DNA is TGTGCCAGCAGCCCGGGACTAGAGGCCGGGGAGCTGTTTTTT.

This chain links TRBV6-5 with TRBJ2-6, with 7 bases matching TRBD2. The germline gives CDR1 MNHEY, CDR2 SVGAGI. The CDR3 has 15 residues. The trim removed 6 bases at V and 2 bases at J, leaving 4 bases unmatched. The CDR3 reads CASRREGAGANVLTF. The CDR3 DNA follows: TGTGCCAGCAGGAGGGAGGGCGCTGGGGCCAACGTCCTGACTTTC.

This chain uses TRBV4-1 with TRBJ2-3, with D tentatively TRBD2 (6 bases). Germline V gene lookup returns CDR1 MGHRA and CDR2 YSYEKL. V lost 1 base to trimming and J lost 0 bases, with 11 bases between them. The CDR3 is 16 amino acids. The CDR3 coding sequence is TGCGCCAGCAGCCAAGTTAGCGGTCCTAGCACAGATACGCAGTATTTT. It yields the protein CASSQVSGPSTDTQYF.

This chain joins TRBV29-1 and TRBJ1-1, with 8 positions matching TRBD1. The CDR3 spans 14 residues. The trim removed 3 bases at V and 1 base at J, leaving 4 bases unmatched. From germline, CDR1 is SQVTM and CDR2 ANQGSEA. CDR3 DNA sequence: TGCAGCGTTGATTCAGGGGGCCAGAACACTGAAGCTTTCTTT. This encodes CSVDSGGQNTEAFF.

In regard to this clone: The junction differs from germline at one of its ends, possibly a read error. V is TRBV6-5 and J is TRBJ1-5; D is unresolved. The CDR3 is made up of 13 amino acids. Germline-derived CDR1 and CDR2 are MNHEY and SVGAGI. In DNA, the CDR3 is TGTGCCAGCAGACAGCTTATCAATCAGCCCCAGAATTTT. It specifies CASRQLINQPQNF.

The chain recombines TRBV15 with TRBJ2-2; 11 nucleotides agree with TRBD2. CDR3 length equals 15 residues. Germline V lookup: CDR1 LNHNV, CDR2 YYDKDF (reference sequence). V gave up 5 bases and J gave up 6 bases; unmatched junction bases: 5. CDR3 in amino acids: CATSQTSGGSGELFF. CDR3 nucleotide sequence: TGTGCCACCAGCCAAACTAGCGGGGGTTCCGGGGAGCTGTTTTTT.

The rearrangement links TRBV6-5 to TRBJ2-6; D gene ambiguous. CDR1 is MNHEY, CDR2 SVGAGI, per germline. The CDR3 extends over 15 amino acids. Trimming removed 7 bases at V and 2 bases at J, with 12 bases between. The CDR3 sequence is CASKLGPPGANVLTF. CDR3 bases: TGTGCCAGCAAACTGGGCCCCCCTGGGGCCAACGTCCTGACTTTC.

This chain connects TRBV9 to TRBJ1-1; the D is unclear. Per germline, CDR1 SGDLS and CDR2 YYNGEE. The germline V and J ends were trimmed by 3 bases and 1 base, with 7 bases remaining between them. This CDR3 region has 13 residues. CDR3 nucleotide sequence: TGTGCCAGCAGCGGAGTTGGGAACACTGAAGCTTTCTTT. Amino acids: CASSGVGNTEAFF.

The gene calls are TRBV27 and TRBJ2-7; 10 positions agree with TRBD2. This CDR3 has 17 amino acids. Germline V gene lookup returns CDR1 MNHEY and CDR2 SMNVEV (reference sequence). J was trimmed by 5 bases and V by 1 base; bases with no gene match: 11. The CDR3 here is CASSLFVSGRGKDEQYF. Written as DNA, the CDR3 is TGTGCCAGCAGTTTATTCGTGAGCGGGAGGGGAAAGGACGAGCAGTACTTC.

The chain employs TRBV18 and TRBJ2-7; 8 bases agree with TRBD2. Germline-derived CDR1 and CDR2 are KGHSH and LQKENI. After removal of 6 bases from V and 0 bases from J, the junction contained 7 bases not matched to a gene. CDR3 length: 15 residues. The CDR3 bases are TGTGCCAGCTCCCCGGCGGGACTAGACTCCTACGAGCAGTACTTC. Encoded protein: CASSPAGLDSYEQYF.

This clone was seen more than once but under ten times. The genes are TRBV7-3 and TRBJ1-1, with unresolved D. Trimming stripped 1 base from V and 1 base from J, with 4 bases between. CDR3 length: 13 amino acids. CDR1 and CDR2 (germline): SGHTA, FQGTGA. CDR3 residues: CASSLSGNTEAFF. In DNA form, the CDR3 reads TGTGCCAGCAGCTTAAGCGGGAACACTGAAGCTTTCTTT.

On this clone itself: The junction departs from the called germline gene at one end, perhaps through a read error. This sequence joins TRBV7-9 and TRBJ2-2, with D perhaps matching TRBD1 (6 bases). The CDR3 loop spans 14 amino acids. Germline V gives CDR1 SEHNR, CDR2 FQNEAQ (reference sequence). The CDR3 loop is CSSSLALQGGELFF. The CDR3 coding sequence is TGTTCCAGCAGCTTAGCGCTACAGGGAGGGGAGCTGTTTTTT.